The subject of this entry is one TCR beta chain. This sample stems from a study of blood T cell repertoires in COVID-19. Overall study: Samples of COVID-19 (acute and convalescent) were obtained from the United States, Italy and Spain.

Per the original methods: How many nucleated cells were present was estimated from reference gene primer amplification. Assay used: immunoSEQ multiplex PCR; TCRdb lists only in-frame clones, some missing. V and J calls and clone size are those listed in that table; D and trimming were worked out from the DNA. The sample holds over 80,000 clones; approximately 91% are singletons and the top ten take 1.5% to 2%. The CDR3 length is 14 residues. V shed 3 bases and J 8 bases; nucleotides not matched to a gene: 2. CDR1 SGHAT and CDR2 FQNNGV come from the germline V gene. This TCR was recovered from a man between 60 and 70 years old with acute or convalescent COVID-19. Sequenced: peripheral blood. The rearrangement links TRBV11-2 to TRBJ2-1; 12 nucleotides match TRBD1. The CDR3 nucleotides read TGTGCCAGCAGCTTCGGGACAGGGGGCGATGAGCAGTTCTTC. The encoded protein is CASSFGTGGDEQFF. The full variable domain, rest sourced from reference TRBV11-2 and TRBJ2-1, is EAGVAQSPRYKIIEKRQSVAFWCNPISGHATLYWYQQILGQGPKLLIQFQNNGVVDDSQLPKDRFSAERLKGVDSTLKIQPAKLEDSAVYLCASSFGTGGDEQFFGPGTRLTVL.